This record covers a single T cell receptor (beta chain). As handled by the study authors: Estimation of nucleated cell counts relied on the amplification of reference gene primers. Produced via immunoSEQ multiplex PCR; TCRdb's table is partial and in-frame only. The D gene and trimming were derived from the DNA, and the V and J assignments and clone size from that table. The sample consists of 90,000 or so clones, 90% of them appearing once. This sample is part of a study of blood T cell repertoires in COVID-19. Study-level information: T cells, B-cell-depleted T cells, or PBMCs provided the cDNA or gDNA that served as material.

Seattle researchers signed up patients amid active infection and tracked them longitudinally. The clonotype originates from a man younger than 30 with COVID-19, enrolled during active disease. Input material: peripheral blood.

CDR3 nucleotides: TGTGCCAGCAGCTTGTGGGAGGGCGTCAATGAGCAGTTCTTC. It codes for CASSLWEGVNEQFF. The rearrangement joins TRBV11-1 to TRBJ2-1; the match to TRBD2 covers 7 bases. The CDR3 extends over 14 amino acids. After removal of 3 bases from V and 6 bases from J, the junction contained 5 bases not matched to a gene. CDR1 and CDR2 (germline): SGHAT, FQDESV (reference sequence).